The 8 T cell receptor beta chains below were found in one sample sequenced in a study of shared clonotypes between healthy human individuals. CD45RO negativity and positive selection for CCR7 defined naive CD8 cells, a population that excluded terminally differentiated effector memory CD45RA+ cells. The method was immunoSEQ multiplex PCR; TCRdb's version includes in-frame clones alone and lacks a portion of them. The table has some 2.1 million clones, roughly 95% seen once. Specimen: naive CD8+ T cells from PBMCs. These receptors all come from a man aged 18 to 29 in good health. Some clones in this sample may be carry-over from other donors' samples.

This clone was found a few times. In nucleotides, the CDR3 is TGTGCCAGCAGCCACCTGAGCGGGACTGAAGCTTTCTTT. Its translation is CASSHLSGTEAFF. This rearrangement joins TRBV25-1 to TRBJ1-1, with D unresolved. The V and J ends lost 6 bases and 5 bases respectively, with 13 bases between them. CDR3 size: 13 residues. From germline, CDR1 is MGHDK and CDR2 SYGVNS. The variable domain in full, completed from reference TRBV25-1 and TRBJ1-1, reads EADIYQTPRYLVIGTGKKITLECSQTMGHDKMYWYQQDPGMELHLIHYSYGVNSTEKGDLSSESTVSRIRTEHFPLTLESARPSHTSQYLCASSHLSGTEAFFGQGTRLTVV.

The rearrangement links TRBV7-9 to TRBJ2-2; 9 positions match TRBD1. From germline, CDR1 is SEHNR and CDR2 FQNEAQ (reference sequence). The V gene end was trimmed by 5 bases and the J gene end by 0 bases; junction bases not matched to a gene: 4. This CDR3 is built from 16 residues. CDR3 loop: CASSGGTGTNTGELFF. CDR3 coding DNA: TGTGCCAGCAGCGGAGGGACAGGGACGAACACCGGGGAGCTGTTTTTT.

The chain has TRBV4-1 and TRBJ2-7; weak D call: TRBD1 (6 bases). CDR1 and CDR2 (germline): MGHRA, YSYEKL. The CDR3 loop spans 16 amino acids. V lost 1 base and J lost 1, with 14 bases in between. CDR3 region: CASSQVAGVGSYEQYF. The CDR3 nucleotides read TGCGCCAGCAGCCAAGTAGCAGGGGTCGGATCCTACGAGCAGTACTTC.

V usage is TRBV29-1 and J usage is TRBJ1-1; no clear D. Per the germline V gene, CDR1 is SQVTM and CDR2 is ANQGSEA. The CDR3 is made up of 10 amino acids. The V end lost 7 bases, the J end lost 1 base, and 4 bases lay between the germline ends. CDR3 sequence reads: CSAQNTEAFF. Written as DNA, the CDR3 is TGCAGCGCACAGAACACTGAAGCTTTCTTT.

The V gene is TRBV27, the J gene TRBJ2-7, with 14 bases that match TRBD2. CDR1 and CDR2 (germline): MNHEY, SMNVEV (reference sequence). This CDR3 is built from 19 residues. V trimming: 0 bases; J trimming: 2 bases; junction bases outside the gene matches: 9. The CDR3 is CASSLSGLAGEPLPYEQYF. The CDR3 DNA follows: TGTGCCAGCAGTTTATCGGGACTAGCGGGAGAACCCCTCCCCTACGAGCAGTACTTC.

This rearrangement joins TRBV11-2 to TRBJ2-7; 14 nucleotides match TRBD2. Losses at the gene ends were 5 bases for V and 6 bases for J; bases not matched to a gene: 3. The CDR3 is 14 residues long. Germline CDR1 is SGHAT and CDR2 is FQNNGV. DNA of the CDR3: TGTGCCAGCAGCAGACTAGCGGGAGGGGGCGAGCAGTACTTC. Protein: CASSRLAGGGEQYF.

The chain recombines TRBV6-1 with TRBJ2-3; 12 bases agree with TRBD1. CDR1 and CDR2 (germline): MNHNS, SASEGT. The length of the CDR3 is 14 residues. J gave up 4 bases and V 8 bases, and 4 bases lay outside the gene matches. The DNA for the CDR3 is TGTGCCAGCCGGGACAGGGGGCAGTCAGATACGCAGTATTTT. Amino acid sequence: CASRDRGQSDTQYF.

This clone was observed once. Different DNA sequences within this sample yield the same CDR3. This sequence joins TRBV28 and TRBJ1-1; a weak D match, TRBD1 (6 bases). Trimming removed 2 bases from V and 2 bases from J, with 12 bases in between. CDR1 is MDHEN, CDR2 SYDVKM, per germline. The CDR3 consists of 15 residues. The DNA of the CDR3 is TGTGCCAGCAGTTTACGGGGGCGACCCAACACTGAAGCTTTCTTT. Translation: CASSLRGRPNTEAFF. Together with reference TRBV28 and TRBJ1-1, the CDR3 gives the full variable domain: DVKVTQSSRYLVKRTGEKVFLECVQDMDHENMFWYRQDPGLGLRLIYFSYDVKMKEKGDIPEGYSVSREKKERFSLILESASTNQTSMYLCASSLRGRPNTEAFFGQGTRLTVV.